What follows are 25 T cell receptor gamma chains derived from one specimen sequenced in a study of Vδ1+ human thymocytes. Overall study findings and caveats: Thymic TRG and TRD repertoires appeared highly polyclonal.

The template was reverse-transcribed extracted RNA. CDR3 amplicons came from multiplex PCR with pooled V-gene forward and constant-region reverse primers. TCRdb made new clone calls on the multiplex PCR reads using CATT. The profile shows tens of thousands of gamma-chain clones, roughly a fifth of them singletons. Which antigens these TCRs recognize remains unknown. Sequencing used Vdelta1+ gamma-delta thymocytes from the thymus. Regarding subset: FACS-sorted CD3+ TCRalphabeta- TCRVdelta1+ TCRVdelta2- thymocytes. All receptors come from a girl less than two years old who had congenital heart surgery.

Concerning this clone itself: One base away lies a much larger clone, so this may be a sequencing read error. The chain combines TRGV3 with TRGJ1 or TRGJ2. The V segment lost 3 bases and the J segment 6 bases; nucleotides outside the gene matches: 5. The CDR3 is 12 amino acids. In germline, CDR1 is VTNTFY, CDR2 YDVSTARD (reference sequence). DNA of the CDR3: TGTGCCACCTGGGACGGACTTTATAAGAAACTCTTT. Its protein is CATWDGLYKKLF.

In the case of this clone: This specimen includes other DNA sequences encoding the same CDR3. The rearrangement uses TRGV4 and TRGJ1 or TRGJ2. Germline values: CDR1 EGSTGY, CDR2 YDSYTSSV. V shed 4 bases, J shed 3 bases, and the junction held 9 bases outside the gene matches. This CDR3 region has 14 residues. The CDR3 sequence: CATWDGRVYYKKLF. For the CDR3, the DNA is TGTGCCACCTGGGACGGGCGAGTTTATTATAAGAAACTCTTT.

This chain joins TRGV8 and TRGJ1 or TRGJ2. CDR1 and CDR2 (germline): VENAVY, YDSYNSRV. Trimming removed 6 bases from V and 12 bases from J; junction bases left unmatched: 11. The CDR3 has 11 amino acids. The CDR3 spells CATWSRRGKLF. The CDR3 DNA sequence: TGTGCCACCTGGAGCCGGAGGGGGAAACTCTTT.

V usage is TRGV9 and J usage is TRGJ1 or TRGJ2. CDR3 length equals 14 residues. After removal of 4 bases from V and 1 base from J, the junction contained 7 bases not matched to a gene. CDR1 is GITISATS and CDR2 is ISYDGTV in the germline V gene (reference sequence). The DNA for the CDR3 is TGTGCCTTGTGGGATGAACCCAATTATTATAAGAAACTCTTT. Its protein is CALWDEPNYYKKLF.

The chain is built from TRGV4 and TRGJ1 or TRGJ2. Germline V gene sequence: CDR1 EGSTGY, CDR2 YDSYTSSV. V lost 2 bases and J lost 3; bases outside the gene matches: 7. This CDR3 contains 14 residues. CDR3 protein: CATWDERRYYKKLF. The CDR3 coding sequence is TGTGCCACCTGGGATGAGAGGCGTTATTATAAGAAACTCTTT.

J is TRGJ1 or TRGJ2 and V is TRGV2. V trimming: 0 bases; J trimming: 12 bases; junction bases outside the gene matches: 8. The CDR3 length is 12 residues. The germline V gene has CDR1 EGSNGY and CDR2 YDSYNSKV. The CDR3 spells CATWDGPRRKLF. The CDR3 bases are TGTGCCACCTGGGACGGGCCCCGTCGGAAACTCTTT.

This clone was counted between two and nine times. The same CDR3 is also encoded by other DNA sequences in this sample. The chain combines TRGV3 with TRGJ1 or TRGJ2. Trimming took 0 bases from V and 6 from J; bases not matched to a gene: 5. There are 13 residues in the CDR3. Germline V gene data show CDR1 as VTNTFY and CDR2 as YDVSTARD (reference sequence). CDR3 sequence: CATWDRPRYKKLF. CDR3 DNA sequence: TGTGCCACCTGGGACAGGCCGCGTTATAAGAAACTCTTT.

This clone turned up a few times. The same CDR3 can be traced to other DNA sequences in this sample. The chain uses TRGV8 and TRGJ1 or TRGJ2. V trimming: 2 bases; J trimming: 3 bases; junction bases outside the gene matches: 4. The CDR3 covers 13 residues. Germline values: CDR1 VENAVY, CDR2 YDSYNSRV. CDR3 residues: CATWDIGYYKKLF. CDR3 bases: TGTGCCACCTGGGATATCGGTTATTATAAGAAACTCTTT.

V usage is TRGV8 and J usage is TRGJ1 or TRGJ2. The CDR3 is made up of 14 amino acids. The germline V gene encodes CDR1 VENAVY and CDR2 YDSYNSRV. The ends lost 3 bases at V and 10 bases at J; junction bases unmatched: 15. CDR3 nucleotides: TGTGCCACCTGGGATTCATCCCCGTTTGGGAAGAAACTCTTT. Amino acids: CATWDSSPFGKKLF.

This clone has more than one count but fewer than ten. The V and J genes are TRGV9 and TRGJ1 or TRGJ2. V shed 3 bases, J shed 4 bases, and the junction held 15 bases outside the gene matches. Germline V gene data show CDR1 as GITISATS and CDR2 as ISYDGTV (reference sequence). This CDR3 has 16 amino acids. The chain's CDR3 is CALWEPADGEYYKKLF. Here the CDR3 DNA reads TGTGCCTTGTGGGAGCCTGCAGATGGGGAGTATTATAAGAAACTCTTT.

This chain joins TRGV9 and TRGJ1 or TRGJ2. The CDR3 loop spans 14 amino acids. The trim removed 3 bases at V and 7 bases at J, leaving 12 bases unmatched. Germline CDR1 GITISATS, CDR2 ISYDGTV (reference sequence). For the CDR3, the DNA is TGTGCCTTGTGGGAGTCTACATTGGGGTATAAGAAACTCTTT. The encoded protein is CALWESTLGYKKLF.

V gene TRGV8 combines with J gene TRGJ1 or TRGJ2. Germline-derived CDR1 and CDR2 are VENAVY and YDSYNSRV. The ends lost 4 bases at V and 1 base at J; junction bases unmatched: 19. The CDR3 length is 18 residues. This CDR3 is CATWDGPFRGVNYYKKLF. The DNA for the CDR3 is TGTGCCACCTGGGACGGGCCGTTTAGAGGTGTCAATTATTATAAGAAACTCTTT.

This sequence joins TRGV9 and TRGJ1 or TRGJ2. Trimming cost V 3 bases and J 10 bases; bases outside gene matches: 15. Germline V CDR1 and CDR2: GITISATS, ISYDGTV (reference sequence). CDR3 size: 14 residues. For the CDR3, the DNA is TGTGCCTTGTGGGAGTTACCGCGGGGTTGGAAGAAACTCTTT. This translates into CALWELPRGWKKLF.

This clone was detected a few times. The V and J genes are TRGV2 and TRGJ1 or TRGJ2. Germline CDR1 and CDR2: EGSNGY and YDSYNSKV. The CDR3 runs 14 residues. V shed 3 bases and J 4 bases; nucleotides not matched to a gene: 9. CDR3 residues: CATWDLSGYYKKLF. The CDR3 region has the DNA TGTGCCACCTGGGACCTCTCGGGGTATTATAAGAAACTCTTT.

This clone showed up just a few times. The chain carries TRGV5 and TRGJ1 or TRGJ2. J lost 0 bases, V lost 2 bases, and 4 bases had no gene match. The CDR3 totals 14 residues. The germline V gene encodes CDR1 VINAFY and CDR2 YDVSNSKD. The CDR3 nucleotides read TGTGCCACCTGGGACATACCGAATTATTATAAGAAACTCTTT. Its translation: CATWDIPNYYKKLF.

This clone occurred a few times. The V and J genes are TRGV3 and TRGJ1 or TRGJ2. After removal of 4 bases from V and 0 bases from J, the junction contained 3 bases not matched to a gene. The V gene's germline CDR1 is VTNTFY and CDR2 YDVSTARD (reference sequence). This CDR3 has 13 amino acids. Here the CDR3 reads CATWELNYYKKLF. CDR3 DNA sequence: TGTGCCACCTGGGAACTGAATTATTATAAGAAACTCTTT.

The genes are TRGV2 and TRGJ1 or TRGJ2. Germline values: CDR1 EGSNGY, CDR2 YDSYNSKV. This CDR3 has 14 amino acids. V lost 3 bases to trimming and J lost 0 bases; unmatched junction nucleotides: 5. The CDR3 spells CATWDPENYYKKLF. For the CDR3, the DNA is TGTGCCACCTGGGACCCGGAGAATTATTATAAGAAACTCTTT.

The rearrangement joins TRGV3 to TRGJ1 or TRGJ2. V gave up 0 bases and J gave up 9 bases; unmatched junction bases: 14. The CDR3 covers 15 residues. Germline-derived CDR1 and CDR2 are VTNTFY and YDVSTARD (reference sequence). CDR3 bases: TGTGCCACCTGGGACAGGCCCGCAAAGGGCGGTAAGAAACTCTTT. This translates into CATWDRPAKGGKKLF.

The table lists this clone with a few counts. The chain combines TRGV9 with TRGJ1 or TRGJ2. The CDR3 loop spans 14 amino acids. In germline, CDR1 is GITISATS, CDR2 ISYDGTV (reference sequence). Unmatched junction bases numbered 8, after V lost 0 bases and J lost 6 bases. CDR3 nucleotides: TGTGCCTTGTGGGAGGTGCACGGGGGTTATAAGAAACTCTTT. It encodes CALWEVHGGYKKLF.

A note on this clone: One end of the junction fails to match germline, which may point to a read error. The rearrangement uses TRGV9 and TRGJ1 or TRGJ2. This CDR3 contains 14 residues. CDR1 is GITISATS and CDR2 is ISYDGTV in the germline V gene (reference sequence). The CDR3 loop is CTLWAPRSYYKKLF. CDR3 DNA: TGTACCTTGTGGGCCCCGAGGAGCTATTATAAGAAACTCTTT.

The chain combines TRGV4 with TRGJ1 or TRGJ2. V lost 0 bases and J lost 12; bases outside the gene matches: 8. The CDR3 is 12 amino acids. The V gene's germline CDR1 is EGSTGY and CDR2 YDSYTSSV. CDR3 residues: CATWDGLRGKLF. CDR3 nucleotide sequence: TGTGCCACCTGGGATGGGCTGAGAGGGAAACTCTTT.

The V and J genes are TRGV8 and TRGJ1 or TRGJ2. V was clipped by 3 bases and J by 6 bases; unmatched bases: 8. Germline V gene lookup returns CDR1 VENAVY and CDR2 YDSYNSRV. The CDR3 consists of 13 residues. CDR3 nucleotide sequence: TGTGCCACCTGGGATCACAGCGGTTATAAGAAACTCTTT. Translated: CATWDHSGYKKLF.

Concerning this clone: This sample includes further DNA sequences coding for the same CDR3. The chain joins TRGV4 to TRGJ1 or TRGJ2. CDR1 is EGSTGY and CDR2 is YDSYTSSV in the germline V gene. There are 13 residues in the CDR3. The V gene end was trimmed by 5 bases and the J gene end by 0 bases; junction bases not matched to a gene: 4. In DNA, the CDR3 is TGTGCCACCTGGGGTCTGAATTATTATAAGAAACTCTTT. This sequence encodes CATWGLNYYKKLF.

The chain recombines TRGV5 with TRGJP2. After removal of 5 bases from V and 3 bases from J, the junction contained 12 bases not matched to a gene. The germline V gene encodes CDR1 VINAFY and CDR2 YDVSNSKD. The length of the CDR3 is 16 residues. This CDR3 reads CATWASRWGSDWIKTF. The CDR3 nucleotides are TGTGCCACCTGGGCCAGTAGGTGGGGTAGTGATTGGATCAAGACGTTT.

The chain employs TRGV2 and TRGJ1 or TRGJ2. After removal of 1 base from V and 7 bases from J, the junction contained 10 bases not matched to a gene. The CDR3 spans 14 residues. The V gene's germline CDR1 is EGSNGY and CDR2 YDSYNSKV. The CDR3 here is CATWDGPKGYKKLF. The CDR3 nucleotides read TGTGCCACCTGGGACGGACCGAAAGGCTATAAGAAACTCTTT.